The source of this TCR beta chain is a study of preoperative IRX-2 immunotherapy in early breast cancer. V lost 2 bases and J 3 bases, leaving 17 bases between the germline ends. The CDR3 runs to 16 residues. Germline assignment: CDR1 LGHNA and CDR2 YSLEER. This clone has a single count. Some clones are missing from TCRdb's copy, which holds only in-frame ones; the method was immunoSEQ multiplex PCR. Found here are 60,000 or so clones, around 94% of them singletons; the top ten hold roughly 1.5%. The treatment is: preoperative locoregional IRX-2 cytokine immunotherapy. Preoperative locoregional IRX-2 cytokine immunotherapy was tested in the phase Ib source study.

The sample was taken from a patient treated with IRX-2 immunotherapy. This receptor was identified in a human donor with breast cancer. The rearrangement joins TRBV4-3 to TRBJ2-7; D is possibly TRBD2 (6 bases). The CDR3 sequence: CASSQRSGDWRYEQYF. The DNA for the CDR3 is TGCGCCAGCAGCCAACGCTCGGGGGACTGGCGCTACGAGCAGTACTTC.